Following are 18 T cell receptor beta chains from one sample sequenced in a study of T cells in Graves' hyperthyroidism and ophthalmopathy. Amplified regions were TCR beta CDR3 sequences from RNA transcripts. During a first-round RT-PCR of the TCR CDR3, the HTBI primer set was used. From the multiplex PCR reads, TCRdb called clonotypes with MiXCR, one entry per CDR3 protein. Altogether 600,000 or so distinct CDR3 sequences are present, around 15% being singletons, with the ten largest covering around 4%. Sequences were obtained from blood. The receptors derive from a woman in her thirties with Graves' hyperthyroidism.

This clonotype was detected only a few times. DNA for the CDR3: TGTGCCAGCAGTTATAAGGGGGCTCAGTCTGGGGCCAACGTCCTGACTTTC. Amino acid sequence: CASSYKGAQSGANVLTF. This chain joins TRBV27 and TRBJ2-6; 7 nucleotides match TRBD1. With V trimmed by 4 bases and J by 1 base, 7 bases remained unmatched. Germline lookup yields CDR1 MNHEY and CDR2 SMNVEV (reference sequence). The CDR3 sequence is 17 residues long.

This rearrangement joins TRBV7-9 to TRBJ2-5, with TRBD1 as a possible D gene (6 bases). Germline-derived CDR1 and CDR2 are SEHNR and FQNEAQ (reference sequence). The CDR3 runs to 15 residues. V dropped 4 bases and J dropped 2 bases, with 14 bases sitting between them. The CDR3 reads CASSSQGVGQETQYF. The CDR3 DNA reads as TGTGCCAGCAGCTCACAGGGTGTTGGACAAGAGACCCAGTACTTC. Full variable domain (missing parts from reference TRBV7-9 and TRBJ2-5): DTGVSQNPRHKITKRGQNVTFRCDPISEHNRLYWYRQTLGQGPEFLTYFQNEAQLEKSRLLSDRFSAERPKGSFSTLEIQRTEQGDSAMYLCASSSQGVGQETQYFGPGTRLLVL.

This clonotype was detected a few times. The chain couples TRBV3-1 to TRBJ1-2; tentative D call: TRBD1 (6 bases). The CDR3 runs 16 residues. Looked up from germline, CDR1 is LGHDT and CDR2 is YNNKEL (reference sequence). The ends were cut back, 1 base at V and 6 bases at J, with 18 bases in the middle. This chain's CDR3 is CASSQVPPGGGDGYTF. Written as DNA, the CDR3 is TGTGCCAGCAGCCAAGTCCCCCCCGGGGGCGGCGATGGCTACACCTTC.

V and J are TRBV18 and TRBJ2-7, with 8 nucleotides matching TRBD2. Losses at the gene ends were 3 bases for V and 5 bases for J; bases not matched to a gene: 9. Germline assignment: CDR1 KGHSH and CDR2 LQKENI. The CDR3 loop spans 15 amino acids. In DNA form, the CDR3 reads TGTGCCAGCTCACCGATGGCTAGCGGGTATGACGAGCAGTACTTC. Translating gives CASSPMASGYDEQYF.

V and J are TRBV7-2 and TRBJ2-7; 8 bases map to TRBD2. The CDR3 runs to 15 residues. The V gene's germline CDR1 is SGHTA and CDR2 FQGNSA. V gave up 5 bases and J gave up 3 bases; unmatched junction bases: 9. The CDR3 is CASSHSGNTGYEQYF. CDR3 bases: TGTGCCAGCAGCCATAGCGGGAACACAGGCTACGAGCAGTACTTC.

The table lists this clonotype with many counts. The chain has TRBV7-9 and TRBJ2-1, with 9 bases aligning to TRBD2. The CDR3 has 14 residues. The germline V gene encodes CDR1 SEHNR and CDR2 FQNEAQ (reference sequence). Trimming took 6 bases from V and 0 from J; bases not matched to a gene: 0. CDR3 coding DNA: TGTGCCAGCAGTAGCGGGAGCTCCTACAATGAGCAGTTCTTC. It translates to CASSSGSSYNEQFF.

This clonotype was found many times. The rearrangement links TRBV12-3 or TRBV12-4 to TRBJ1-1; D is unclear. The CDR3 is 13 amino acids. Deletions cut 5 bases from V and 0 bases from J, with 7 bases between. In nucleotides, the CDR3 is TGTGCCAGCAGTCTCTCTTTGAACACTGAAGCTTTCTTT. It is translated as CASSLSLNTEAFF.

This clonotype showed up just a few times. The gene calls are TRBV6-1 and TRBJ2-3, with D maybe TRBD1 (5 bases). CDR3 length: 12 residues. The germline CDR1 and CDR2 sequences are MNHNS and SASEGT. Trimming removed 8 bases from V and 1 base from J, with 7 bases in between. The CDR3 region is CASGRGTDTQYF. CDR3 bases: TGTGCCAGCGGCAGGGGCACAGATACGCAGTATTTT.

This clonotype occurred many times. The V call is TRBV7-2, the J call TRBJ2-7, with D unclear. This CDR3 comprises 18 residues. Germline CDR1 SGHTA, CDR2 FQGNSA. V lost 1 base, J lost 4 bases, and 23 bases lay in between. CDR3 DNA: TGTGCCAGCAGCTTAGTCCTTCAGACCGACCCTCTCGCTTACGAGCAGTACTTC. Protein: CASSLVLQTDPLAYEQYF.

This clonotype was seen at least ten times. The chain recombines TRBV15 with TRBJ1-5, with D unclear. V was cut by 0 bases and J by 5 bases, with 14 bases left in between. This CDR3 contains 16 residues. The V gene's germline CDR1 is LNHNV and CDR2 YYDKDF (reference sequence). This CDR3 reads CATSRELTGIHQPQHF. Written as DNA, the CDR3 is TGTGCCACCAGCAGAGAACTTACGGGGATTCATCAGCCCCAGCATTTT.

This clonotype occurred many times. V is TRBV15 and J is TRBJ2-1, with D maybe TRBD2 (6 bases). CDR1 LNHNV and CDR2 YYDKDF come from the germline V gene (reference sequence). V was shortened by 5 bases and J by 0 bases, with 11 bases between the two germline ends. The CDR3 covers 15 residues. The CDR3, as DNA: TGTGCCACCAGCGGCCGGGACTTCTCCTACAATGAGCAGTTCTTC. Protein: CATSGRDFSYNEQFF.

This chain joins TRBV12-3 or TRBV12-4 and TRBJ2-7; no firm D call. CDR3 size: 13 residues. Trimming removed 7 bases at V and 1 base at J, with 11 bases between. The CDR3 DNA sequence: TGTGCCAGCACTCCGACAAATTCCTACGAGCAGTACTTC. Translation: CASTPTNSYEQYF.

This clonotype was observed many times. The gene calls are TRBV7-2 and TRBJ2-2, with 10 bases fitting TRBD2. The V and J ends lost 5 bases and 4 bases, in that order; junction bases with no gene match: 10. This CDR3 contains 17 residues. Germline V gene data show CDR1 as SGHTA and CDR2 as FQGNSA. In nucleotides, the CDR3 is TGTGCCAGCAGCCGCGCTTGGGAGCGGGGGGGCACCGGGGAGCTGTTTTTT. Its protein is CASSRAWERGGTGELFF.

A remark on this clonotype: One end of the junction varies from germline; a read error may be responsible. This chain joins TRBV4-2 and TRBJ2-5; D gene ambiguous. Per the germline V gene, CDR1 is LGHNA and CDR2 is YNFKEQ. CDR3 length: 11 amino acids. CDR3: CASSKEETQYF. For the CDR3, the DNA is TGTGCCAGCAGCAAAGAAGAGACCCAGTACTTC.

In this sample, this clonotype turned up many times. The chain joins TRBV5-1 to TRBJ1-1, with D possibly matching TRBD1 (5 bases). This CDR3 has 15 amino acids. Germline V gives CDR1 SGHRS, CDR2 YFSETQ. Trimming shortened V by 1 base and J by 6 bases, and 16 bases separated the two germline ends. CDR3 sequence (DNA): TGCGCCAGCAGCTTGCTGGTCGGGGGAGTTCCTGAAGCTTTCTTT. It codes for CASSLLVGGVPEAFF.

There are many counts of this clonotype. The rearrangement links TRBV13 to TRBJ2-2; possibly TRBD2 for D (5 bases). The germline V and J ends were trimmed by 4 bases and 0 bases, with 12 bases remaining between them. The germline gives CDR1 PRHDT, CDR2 FYEKMQ (reference sequence). The CDR3 is 16 residues long. The CDR3 reads CASSWRVSANTGELFF. The CDR3 region has the DNA TGTGCCAGCAGCTGGCGGGTCAGCGCGAACACCGGGGAGCTGTTTTTT.

Ten or more counts support this clonotype. The V and J genes are TRBV5-1 and TRBJ2-1; D might be TRBD2 (6 bases). The length of the CDR3 is 14 residues. Deletions cut 3 bases from V and 5 bases from J, with 12 bases between. Germline V lookup: CDR1 SGHRS, CDR2 YFSETQ. The CDR3 sequence is CASSWQGLDNEQFF. In nucleotides, the CDR3 is TGCGCCAGCAGCTGGCAGGGACTCGACAATGAGCAGTTCTTC.

This clonotype has more than one count but fewer than ten. The chain uses TRBV20-1 and TRBJ2-2; no clear D. Trimming cost V 0 bases and J 6 bases, with 8 bases left between them. Germline-derived CDR1 and CDR2 are DFQATT and SNEGSKA (reference sequence). The CDR3 length is 13 residues. CDR3 amino acids: CSARDGSAGELFF. For the CDR3, the DNA is TGCAGTGCTAGAGATGGTTCGGCCGGGGAGCTGTTTTTT.